The 21 T cell receptor beta chains given below trace back to one sample, sequenced in a study of breast tumors, draining lymph nodes, adjacent tissues. TCRdb reanalysed the multiplex PCR reads using MiXCR and keeps one entry per CDR3 protein. The repertoire includes approximately 52,000 distinct CDR3 sequences, approximately 45% of them detected once, and 8% to 11% sits in the top ten. Sequenced: breast tumor tissue. These receptors originate from a female donor with breast cancer. Some clones in this sample may be carry-over from other donors' samples.

There are many counts of this clonotype. The J gene is TRBJ1-3, the V gene TRBV7-2; D gene uncertain. Trimming shortened V by 2 bases and J by 1 base, and 9 bases separated the two germline ends. The CDR3 extends over 15 amino acids. In germline, CDR1 is SGHTA, CDR2 FQGNSA. Here the CDR3 reads CASSLSADSGNTIYF. CDR3 sequence (DNA): TGTGCCAGCAGCTTATCCGCGGATTCTGGAAACACCATATATTTT.

This clonotype appeared a single time. This chain links TRBV2 with TRBJ1-2; perhaps TRBD1 as D (5 bases). The CDR3 is 14 residues long. CDR1 and CDR2 (germline): SNHLY, FYNNEI. Trimming shortened V by 7 bases and J by 2 bases, and 14 bases separated the two germline ends. CDR3 amino acids: CASIRGTGNYGYTF. CDR3 DNA: TGTGCCAGCATTAGGGGAACGGGAAACTATGGCTACACCTTC. Full variable domain (outside the CDR3, taken from reference TRBV2 and TRBJ1-2): EPEVTQTPSHQVTQMGQEVILRCVPISNHLYFYWYRQILGQKVEFLVSFYNNEISEKSEIFDDQFSVERPDGSNFTLKIRSTKLEDSAMYFCASIRGTGNYGYTFGSGTRLTVV.

This sequence joins TRBV5-1 and TRBJ2-1; the match to TRBD1 covers 8 bases. Germline loops: CDR1 SGHRS, CDR2 YFSETQ. With V trimmed by 4 bases and J by 7 bases, 13 bases remained unmatched. This CDR3 region has 16 residues. CDR3 sequence reads: CASSRNPGGAVNEQFF. Written as DNA, the CDR3 is TGCGCCAGCAGCCGGAATCCAGGGGGCGCGGTAAATGAGCAGTTCTTC.

This clonotype was found a few times. The V call is TRBV6-2 or TRBV6-3, the J call TRBJ1-5; 8 bases are a match to TRBD1. Germline V gene sequence: CDR1 MNHEY, CDR2 SVGEGT. V shed 5 bases, J shed 3 bases, and the junction held 6 bases outside the gene matches. This CDR3 has 15 amino acids. The CDR3 sequence is CASSHLQGVNQPQHF. Here the CDR3 DNA reads TGTGCCAGCAGTCACCTACAGGGGGTCAATCAGCCCCAGCATTTT.

The gene calls are TRBV29-1 and TRBJ2-1; 16 nucleotides line up with TRBD2. The CDR3 consists of 16 residues. The trim removed 5 bases at V and 3 bases at J, leaving 4 bases unmatched. Germline loops: CDR1 SQVTM, CDR2 ANQGSEA. CDR3 region: CSVTGLAGGHYNEQFF. DNA for the CDR3: TGCAGCGTTACGGGACTAGCGGGAGGGCACTACAATGAGCAGTTCTTC.

This clonotype was counted ten times or more. V is TRBV20-1 and J is TRBJ2-3; D is tentatively TRBD1 or TRBD2 (5 bases each). The germline V gene encodes CDR1 DFQATT and CDR2 SNEGSKA (reference sequence). V was clipped by 6 bases and J by 3 bases, with 16 bases between them. The CDR3 has 14 residues. The chain's CDR3 is CSATRWGSTDTQYF. CDR3 bases: TGCAGTGCGACGCGTTGGGGGTCAACAGATACGCAGTATTTT.

This clonotype appeared many times. J is TRBJ1-6 and V is TRBV11-3, with 12 positions matching TRBD1. This CDR3 spans 15 amino acids. CDR1 is SGHNT, CDR2 YENEEA, per germline. Unmatched junction bases numbered 1, after V lost 3 bases and J lost 7 bases. The CDR3 loop is CASSLGQGANSPLHF. DNA for the CDR3: TGTGCCAGCAGCTTGGGACAGGGGGCAAATTCACCCCTCCACTTT.

The table lists this clonotype with many counts. V usage is TRBV20-1 and J usage is TRBJ1-1; 10 bases are a match to TRBD1. CDR1 DFQATT and CDR2 SNEGSKA come from the germline V gene (reference sequence). The trim removed 6 bases at V and 1 base at J, leaving 8 bases unmatched. This CDR3 has 15 amino acids. CDR3 nucleotides: TGCAGTGCCACCCGACAGGGGGCCCGGAACACTGAAGCTTTCTTT. Its translation: CSATRQGARNTEAFF.

This clonotype showed up many times. The chain employs TRBV6-1 and TRBJ2-1; D gene ambiguous. Germline CDR1 reads MNHNS; CDR2 reads SASEGT. This CDR3 has 13 residues. Trimming shortened V by 9 bases and J by 5 bases, and 14 bases separated the two germline ends. CDR3 residues: CASTPIMNNEQFF. The DNA for the CDR3 is TGTGCCAGTACCCCGATAATGAACAATGAGCAGTTCTTC.

This clonotype was picked up many times. The V and J genes are TRBV5-8 and TRBJ1-2; 8 nucleotides align to TRBD1. Trimming took 4 bases from V and 8 from J; bases not matched to a gene: 7. The V gene's germline CDR1 is SGHTS and CDR2 YDEGEE. This CDR3 has 13 amino acids. CDR3 amino acids: CASSPQTGDGYTF. The CDR3 DNA is TGTGCCAGCAGCCCACAGACAGGGGACGGCTACACCTTC.

V gene TRBV14 combines with J gene TRBJ1-6; no definite D call. Germline lookup yields CDR1 SGHDN and CDR2 FVKESK. Trimming took 3 bases from V and 0 from J, leaving 15 bases between them. CDR3 length: 18 residues. The DNA for the CDR3 is TGTGCCAGCAGCCAGGGGTTCGGGCAGAGCTCCTATAATTCACCCCTCCACTTT. Protein sequence: CASSQGFGQSSYNSPLHF.

The V gene is TRBV6-1, the J gene TRBJ2-6; no definite D call. Germline V gene lookup returns CDR1 MNHNS and CDR2 SASEGT. V was shortened by 7 bases and J by 15 bases, with 4 bases between the two germline ends. The CDR3 sequence is 8 residues long. CDR3 in amino acids: CASKHLTF. CDR3 nucleotide sequence: TGTGCCAGCAAGCACCTGACTTTC.

This chain connects TRBV10-3 to TRBJ1-2; no clear D. The CDR3 runs to 14 residues. Germline values: CDR1 ENHRY, CDR2 SYGVKD. Trimming pared 0 bases from V and 6 bases from J, leaving 11 bases between. For the CDR3, the DNA is TGTGCCATCAGTGAGTCGGGAAAGCGCAATGGCTACACCTTC. This encodes CAISESGKRNGYTF.

This clonotype was observed at least ten times. This sequence joins TRBV9 and TRBJ2-3, with 10 bases aligning to TRBD2. Germline CDR1 and CDR2: SGDLS and YYNGEE. The CDR3 sequence is 15 residues long. J gave up 5 bases and V 0 bases, and 3 bases lay outside the gene matches. The chain's CDR3 is CASSVGASGGDTQYF. CDR3 in DNA: TGTGCCAGCAGCGTAGGGGCTAGCGGGGGAGATACGCAGTATTTT. Full variable domain (remainder filled in from reference TRBV9 and TRBJ2-3): DSGVTQTPKHLITATGQRVTLRCSPRSGDLSVYWYQQSLDQGLQFLIQYYNGEERAKGNILERFSAQQFPDLHSELNLSSLELGDSALYFCASSVGASGGDTQYFGPGTRLTVL.

This clonotype was counted only a few times. This clone may be a read error of a much larger clone one base away. This chain joins TRBV5-8 and TRBJ2-7, with D maybe TRBD1 (5 bases). Germline values: CDR1 SGHTS, CDR2 YDEGEE. The V and J ends lost 5 bases and 0 bases respectively, with 21 bases between them. The CDR3 sequence is 17 residues long. The CDR3 DNA sequence: TGTGCCAGCAGGCTGCCGACAGCGTTGTCCATCTCCTACGAGCAGTACTTC. Amino acids: CASRLPTALSISYEQYF.

Details on this clonotype: A much bigger clone sits one base away, suggesting this may be a read error. As DNA, the CDR3 is TGTGCCAGCAGCTTCGCAGGGGCGGCCACCGGGGAGCTGTTTTTT. Its translation is CASSFAGAATGELFF. The gene calls are TRBV11-2 and TRBJ2-2; possibly TRBD1 for D (6 bases). This CDR3 is 15 amino acids long. V lost 3 bases, J lost 4 bases, and 12 bases lay in between. Germline V gene lookup returns CDR1 SGHAT and CDR2 FQNNGV.

This clonotype was seen ten or more times. This chain links TRBV20-1 with TRBJ2-5; no clear D. V was shortened by 1 base and J by 2 bases, with 8 bases between the two germline ends. Germline CDR1 and CDR2: DFQATT and SNEGSKA (reference sequence). This CDR3 contains 13 residues. The CDR3 DNA sequence: TGCAGTGCTAGAGGTCGGCAGCAAGAGACCCAGTACTTC. Translated: CSARGRQQETQYF.

This clonotype was detected many times. This sequence joins TRBV2 and TRBJ2-4, with TRBD1 matching 8 bases. Germline V gene lookup returns CDR1 SNHLY and CDR2 FYNNEI. This CDR3 has 15 amino acids. Unmatched junction bases numbered 5, after V lost 7 bases and J lost 0 bases. The CDR3 DNA reads as TGTGCCAGCAAGGGACAGGCCCTAGCCAAAAACATTCAGTACTTC. Protein sequence: CASKGQALAKNIQYF.

Within the sample, this clonotype is medium-sized. V gene TRBV19 combines with J gene TRBJ1-6; D is possibly TRBD1 (6 bases). The germline V gene encodes CDR1 LNHDA and CDR2 SQIVND (reference sequence). Trimming took 6 bases from V and 9 from J, leaving 9 bases between them. This CDR3 is built from 12 residues. DNA for the CDR3: TGTGCCAGTAGCCTAGGGGGTTCACCCCTCCACTTT. Translation gives CASSLGGSPLHF.

The rearrangement uses TRBV5-5 and TRBJ2-3; no clear D. Trimming left V 4 bases short and J 4 bases short, with 7 bases between. CDR1 is SGHKS and CDR2 is YYEKEE in the germline V gene (reference sequence). CDR3 length equals 12 residues. The DNA for the CDR3 is TGTGCCAGCAGCCTCGTCCCAGATACGCAGTATTTT. This translates into CASSLVPDTQYF.

This clonotype appeared a few times. This may arise from a read error, as a much more abundant clone is one base away. The V and J genes are TRBV6-1 and TRBJ1-5; D call uncertain. CDR1 is MNHNS and CDR2 is SASEGT in the germline V gene. This CDR3 spans 14 amino acids. V lost 5 bases, J lost 7 bases, and 15 bases lay in between. The CDR3 loop is CASSQGFGPQPQHF. The CDR3 region has the DNA TGTGCCAGCAGTCAAGGATTCGGTCCACAGCCCCAGCATTTT.